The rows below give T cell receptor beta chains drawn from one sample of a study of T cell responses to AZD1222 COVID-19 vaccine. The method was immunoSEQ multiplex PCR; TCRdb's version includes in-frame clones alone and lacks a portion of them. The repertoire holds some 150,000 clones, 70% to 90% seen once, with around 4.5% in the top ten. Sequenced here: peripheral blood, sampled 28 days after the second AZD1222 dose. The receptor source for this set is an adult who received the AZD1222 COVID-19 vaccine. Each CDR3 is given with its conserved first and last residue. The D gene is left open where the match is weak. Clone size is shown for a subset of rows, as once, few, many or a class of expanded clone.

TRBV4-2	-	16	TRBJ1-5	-	CASSQDPGHTNQPQHF	TGTGCCAGCAGCCAAGACCCGGGACACACCAATCAGCCCCAGCATTTT
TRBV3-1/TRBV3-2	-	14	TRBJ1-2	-	CASSQRRAPGGYTF	TGTGCCAGCAGCCAGAGAAGGGCGCCGGGTGGCTACACCTTC
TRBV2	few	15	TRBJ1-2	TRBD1	CASRPTGIRSYGYTF	TGTGCCAGCCGCCCGACAGGGATTAGGAGCTATGGCTACACCTTC
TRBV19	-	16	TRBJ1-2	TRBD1	CASNLYSRDRGSGYTF	TGTGCCAGTAACCTCTATTCCAGGGACAGGGGATCTGGCTACACCTTC
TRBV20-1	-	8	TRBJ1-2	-	CSATSYTF	TGCAGTGCTACTAGCTACACCTTC
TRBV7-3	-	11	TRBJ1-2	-	CASSPHRDYTF	TGTGCCAGCAGCCCCCATCGGGACTACACCTTC
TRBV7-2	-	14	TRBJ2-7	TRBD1	CASSSKTGRNEQYF	TGTGCCAGCAGCTCGAAGACAGGGCGGAACGAGCAGTACTTC
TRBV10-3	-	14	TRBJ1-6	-	CAISEEGGRIPLHF	TGTGCCATCAGTGAGGAAGGGGGAAGGATCCCCCTCCACTTT
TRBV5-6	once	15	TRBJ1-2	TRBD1	CASSSPGGANYGYTF	TGTGCCAGCAGCTCCCCAGGGGGGGCCAACTATGGCTACACCTTC
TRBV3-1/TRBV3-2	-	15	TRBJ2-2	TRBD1	CASSSRDRVPGELFF	TGTGCCAGCAGCTCCCGGGACAGGGTACCCGGGGAGCTGTTTTTT
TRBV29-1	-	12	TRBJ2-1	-	CSGIKGGDLQFF	TGCAGCGGAATCAAAGGAGGCGACCTACAGTTCTTC
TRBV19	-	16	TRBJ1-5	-	CASSSMWGQARQPQHF	TGTGCCAGTAGTAGCATGTGGGGGCAAGCTCGGCAGCCCCAGCATTTT
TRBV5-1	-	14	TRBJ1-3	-	CASSLKKFEDTIYF	TGCGCCAGCAGCCTAAAAAAATTTGAGGACACCATATATTTT
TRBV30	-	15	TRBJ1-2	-	CAWSRKTGISAGYTF	TGTGCCTGGAGTCGAAAAACAGGGATTTCTGCGGGCTACACCTTC
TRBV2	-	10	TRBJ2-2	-	CASGAGELFF	TGTGCCAGCGGGGCCGGGGAGCTGTTTTTT
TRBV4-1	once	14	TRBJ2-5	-	CASSQGVLQETQYF	TGCGCCAGCAGCCAAGGTGTACTGCAAGAGACCCAGTACTTC
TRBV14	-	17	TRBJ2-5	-	CASSQGVGGILRETQYF	TGTGCCAGCAGCCAAGGGGTCGGAGGGATTCTAAGAGAGACCCAGTACTTC
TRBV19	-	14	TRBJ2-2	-	CASSISVRTGELFF	TGTGCCAGTAGTATTTCCGTGAGGACCGGGGAGCTGTTTTTT
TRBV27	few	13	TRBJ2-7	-	CASSLKISYEQYF	TGTGCCAGCAGTTTGAAGATTTCCTACGAGCAGTACTTC
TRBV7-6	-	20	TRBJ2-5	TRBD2	CASSFPEAWSAGRYQETQYF	TGTGCCAGCAGCTTTCCTGAGGCCTGGTCAGCGGGGCGGTACCAAGAGACCCAGTACTTC
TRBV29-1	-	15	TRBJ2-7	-	CSTGGGLTGFDEQYF	TGCAGCACCGGCGGTGGGCTGACGGGTTTCGACGAGCAGTACTTC